This T cell receptor beta chain was recovered during a study of blood T cells in healthy people across ages. CDR3 length: 12 amino acids. The germline CDR1 and CDR2 sequences are SQVTM and ANQGSEA. The use of a sample-barcoded 5' primer and a J-beta primer mix characterized a second PCR of about 7 to 12 cycles. TCRdb re-derived calls from the 5' RACE reads in MiXCR, one entry per CDR3 protein. Of hundreds of thousands of distinct CDR3 sequences in the sample, roughly two fifths were seen once. This clonotype was counted ten times or more. V gene TRBV29-1 combines with J gene TRBJ2-1; D gene unclear. The J call is doubtful: the DNA matches TRBJ2-7 better. The sequencing input was blood. The TCR originated in a man older than 75 in good health. For the CDR3, the DNA is TGCAGCGTTGGGCATAGATACAATGAGCAGTACTTC. Its translation: CSVGHRYNEQYF.